This T cell receptor (beta chain) was found in a study of cytomegalovirus exposure and HLA in healthy donors. This CDR3 is 16 amino acids long. CDR1 is GTSNPN and CDR2 is SVGIG in the germline V gene (reference sequence). The ends were cut back, 2 bases at V and 1 base at J, with 14 bases in the middle. A multiplex PCR was run with 60 Vbeta primers and 13 Jbeta primers. Some clones are missing from TCRdb's copy, which holds only in-frame ones; the method was immunoSEQ multiplex PCR. The table records approximately 180,000 clones, just over 75% of them present only once. The chain combines TRBV30 with TRBJ2-2; a weak D match, TRBD2 (7 bases). The clonotype was recovered from a woman aged 25 to 39 in good health and CMV-seropositive. The sample was PBMCs. In nucleotides, the CDR3 is TGTGCCTGGAGTAGGGGGGGAGGGGGGAACACCGGGGAGCTGTTTTTT. It yields the protein CAWSRGGGGNTGELFF.